Below are 15 T cell receptor beta chains sequenced from a single sample in a study of T cell responses to AZD1222 COVID-19 vaccine. Sequenced by immunoSEQ multiplex PCR; TCRdb stores in-frame clones only, minus some. This table has about 110,000 clones, roughly 90% appearing once. The sample in question was peripheral blood, obtained on day 0 of AZD1222 vaccination. The receptors were gathered from an adult in good health.

The genes are TRBV23-1 and TRBJ1-2, with D possibly being TRBD1 (6 bases). TRBV23-1 counts as an open reading frame of uncertain function. The CDR3 is made up of 16 amino acids. Trimming stripped 0 bases from V and 4 bases from J, with 15 bases between. CDR3 in amino acids: CASSQSPRGALYGYTF. CDR3 DNA sequence: TGCGCCAGCAGTCAATCCCCGAGGGGGGCGCTCTATGGCTACACCTTC.

The V gene is TRBV7-9, the J gene TRBJ2-1; perhaps D is TRBD1 or TRBD2 (6 bases each). V was cut by 4 bases and J by 12 bases, with 13 bases left in between. CDR3 length equals 12 residues. Germline assignment: CDR1 SEHNR and CDR2 FQNEAQ (reference sequence). The CDR3 here is CASSWGAGRQFF. DNA of the CDR3: TGTGCCAGCAGCTGGGGGGCGGGGAGGCAGTTCTTC.

This chain links TRBV6-5 with TRBJ2-1; 7 bases align to TRBD1. J lost 8 bases, V lost 0 bases, and 10 bases had no gene match. CDR1 is MNHEY and CDR2 is SVGAGI in the germline V gene. CDR3 length equals 16 residues. CDR3: CASSYSGATGMDEQFF. CDR3 sequence (DNA): TGTGCCAGCAGTTACTCGGGGGCGACAGGGATGGATGAGCAGTTCTTC.

The V gene is TRBV4-1, the J gene TRBJ2-1; 10 nucleotides align to TRBD2. The CDR3 has 17 residues. V dropped 6 bases and J dropped 5; count of bases not matched to a gene: 13. The germline CDR1 and CDR2 sequences are MGHRA and YSYEKL. For the CDR3, the DNA is TGCGCCAGCAGGCGAGGAGGCCTAGCGGGGGTACACAATGAGCAGTTCTTC. This translates into CASRRGGLAGVHNEQFF.

The genes are TRBV9 and TRBJ2-3; 9 bases fit TRBD2. The CDR3 length is 17 residues. Germline lookup yields CDR1 SGDLS and CDR2 YYNGEE. J gave up 2 bases and V 0 bases, and 7 bases lay outside the gene matches. CDR3 DNA sequence: TGTGCCAGCAGCGTAGCGCCTGCGGGAGGGTACACAGATACGCAGTATTTT. Amino acids: CASSVAPAGGYTDTQYF.

This sequence joins TRBV6-2 or TRBV6-3 and TRBJ2-6, with a weak D call TRBD1 (5 bases). This CDR3 is 16 amino acids long. Germline V gene data show CDR1 as MNHEY and CDR2 as SVGEGT. Trimming removed 5 bases at V and 4 bases at J, with 15 bases between. CDR3 protein: CASSKRGSSGANVLTF. The CDR3 bases are TGTGCCAGCAGTAAAAGGGGATCCTCAGGGGCCAACGTCCTGACTTTC.

J is TRBJ2-7 and V is TRBV14; D gene ambiguous. From germline, CDR1 is SGHDN and CDR2 FVKESK. This CDR3 spans 17 amino acids. Trimming took off 1 base at V and 2 bases at J, with 18 bases between the two ends. The CDR3 is CASSQARSTHYTYEQYF. As DNA, the CDR3 is TGTGCCAGCAGCCAAGCCAGAAGTACCCACTACACCTACGAGCAGTACTTC.

Many counts were recorded for this clone. The DNA for the CDR3 is TGCGCCAGCAGCCAAGGACTACAGGGGGCTGGAAACACCATATATTTT. The encoded protein is CASSQGLQGAGNTIYF. The gene calls are TRBV4-3 and TRBJ1-3, with 8 positions matching TRBD1. The germline V gene has CDR1 LGHNA and CDR2 YSLEER. The CDR3 covers 16 residues. Losses at the gene ends were 1 base for V and 2 bases for J; bases not matched to a gene: 4.

The J gene is TRBJ2-1, the V gene TRBV24-1, with D possibly TRBD1 on 5 matching bases. V dropped 3 bases and J dropped 0 bases, with 11 bases sitting between them. CDR3 length equals 16 residues. Per germline, CDR1 KGHDR and CDR2 SFDVKD. DNA for the CDR3: TGTGCCACCAGTGATGGACAAGGTGGCTCCTACAATGAGCAGTTCTTC. Translation gives CATSDGQGGSYNEQFF.

This rearrangement joins TRBV5-1 to TRBJ2-3; 7 bases map to TRBD1. V dropped 5 bases and J dropped 2; count of bases not matched to a gene: 5. Germline CDR1 is SGHRS and CDR2 is YFSETQ. The CDR3 sequence is 14 residues long. The DNA for the CDR3 is TGCGCCAGCAGGTACAGGGGTCTCACAGATACGCAGTATTTT. This translates into CASRYRGLTDTQYF. The full variable domain, its missing parts supplied by reference TRBV5-1 and TRBJ2-3, is KAGVTQTPRYLIKTRGQQVTLSCSPISGHRSVSWYQQTPGQGLQFLFEYFSETQRNKGNFPGRFSGRQFSNSRSEMNVSTLELGDSALYLCASRYRGLTDTQYFGPGTRLTVL.

The chain is built from TRBV6-5 and TRBJ2-1, with D tentatively TRBD1 (5 bases). This CDR3 is built from 13 residues. Germline V gene data show CDR1 as MNHEY and CDR2 as SVGAGI. V dropped 5 bases and J dropped 8 bases, with 13 bases sitting between them. Written as DNA, the CDR3 is TGTGCCAGCAGTAATCTCCTGGGGCATGAGCAGTTCTTC. It specifies CASSNLLGHEQFF.

V usage is TRBV4-2 and J usage is TRBJ2-3, with D possibly TRBD2 on 6 matching bases. The germline V gene has CDR1 LGHNA and CDR2 YNFKEQ. V gave up 2 bases and J gave up 1 base, with 10 bases separating them. The CDR3 is made up of 15 amino acids. CDR3 loop: CASSQNSGRTDTQYF. The CDR3 nucleotides are TGTGCCAGCAGCCAAAATAGCGGACGCACAGATACGCAGTATTTT.

This sequence joins TRBV4-2 and TRBJ1-2; perhaps TRBD1 as D (5 bases). The CDR3 runs to 16 residues. Trimming shortened V by 0 bases and J by 1 base, and 12 bases separated the two germline ends. Germline CDR1 and CDR2: LGHNA and YNFKEQ. The CDR3 bases are TGTGCCAGCAGCCAAGACAGGGACCGGGGTAACTATGGCTACACCTTC. It is translated as CASSQDRDRGNYGYTF.

The chain combines TRBV5-1 with TRBJ2-3, with TRBD1 as a possible D gene (6 bases). Germline V lookup: CDR1 SGHRS, CDR2 YFSETQ. V lost 1 base and J lost 3, with 15 bases in between. This CDR3 region has 16 residues. Written as DNA, the CDR3 is TGCGCCAGCAGCTTGCAGGGGTTAGTTCAGACAGATACGCAGTATTTT. The encoded protein is CASSLQGLVQTDTQYF.

The rearrangement uses TRBV6-4 and TRBJ1-6; D is possibly TRBD1 (5 bases). The CDR3 has 12 amino acids. Trimming shortened V by 2 bases and J by 10 bases, and 6 bases separated the two germline ends. The V gene's germline CDR1 is MRHNA and CDR2 SNTAGT. The CDR3 loop is CASSDRDSPLHF. DNA for the CDR3: TGTGCCAGCAGTGACAGGGACTCACCCCTCCACTTT.